This T cell receptor (beta chain) was captured in a study of long-term antiretroviral therapy in people with HIV (dated 2022 in TCRdb). About the full investigation: The earliest samples were collected approximately a decade before the 2015 WHO recommendation for immediate ART, a period when ART was typically delayed until CD4 counts fell. A retrospective serial study tested whether changes in peripheral blood TRB repertoire composition and diversity were associated with ART initiation and durable HIV suppression. From a few dozen adults with confirmed HIV infection, the cohort provided approximately 190 cryopreserved PBMC samples, gathered serially across a mean of roughly 6 years (range 1-12). Of the 25 to 30 participants with HIV, roughly twelve were female. No cross-contamination during QIAcube processing turned up in test extractions that ran a monoclonal T-cell line alongside around 32 polyclonal samples. General study outcomes and caveats: Starting ART was linked to a significant rise in TRB diversity, yet even after long-term ART the diversity remained significantly lower than in transplant donor controls. The samples span the years 2004 to 2017, and the ART regimens used at that time may not be as effective as current regimens. Because cell numbers in pre-ART samples were limited, unsorted PBMC were profiled instead of sorted CD4+ and CD8+ T cells. Owing to limited PBMC availability, only the TCR beta chain was sequenced, without alpha chain pairing. Inferences about post-ART repertoire changes are limited because no data were available on ART adherence, viral resistance or therapy changes. Expanded TRB clones identified before ART initiation dominated the repertoire at all time points, although this dominance fluctuated and declined in many PLHIV after ART. Compared with controls, HIV repertoires had narrower CDR3 length ranges, and the network structure pointed to an antigen-experienced repertoire that shifted only slightly toward naive after ART.

The immunoSEQ hsTCRB v3.0 assay was used at survey level resolution for TRB variable region sequencing. The target sequencing depth for TRB was about 40,000-50,000 T-cell genomes per sample. An Illumina MiSeq with a v3 150-cycle kit was used to sequence the pooled TRB libraries. For the original study's pipeline: Repertoire analysis ran in R within a reproducible Nextflow workflow covering QC, data transformation and analysis. LymphoSeq2, an R package for exploring AIRR-Seq data, was used to implement the custom analyses. A handful of samples yielding fewer than 5000 total TRB sequences were excluded, leaving over 150 analyzed HIV repertoires. Of the roughly 180 retained HIV repertoires, about 60 were collected before and 120 to 140 after ART initiation. Each repertoire was downsampled to 5000 TRB nucleotide sequences, and summary statistics were averaged across 100 downsampling iterations. The analysis kept only TRB sequences whose CDR3 regions were at least seven amino acids long. Diversity was measured with a Shannon entropy-derived clonality score and the Gini coefficient. In the repertoire networks, any two of the top 5000 CDR3 amino acid sequences were connected whenever the two sequences differed by an edit distance of one. Antigen specificity groups and MHC restriction were predicted for TRB CDR3 amino acid sequences with GLIPH2. CDR3 amino acid sequences were matched against VDJdb and McPAS-TCR to flag known CMV, EBV, HIV or tissue antigen associations. Pre-ART, post-ART and control groups were compared with Wilcoxon signed-rank tests and Holm-Bonferroni correction. The table comes from immuneACCESS by way of TCRdb, which keeps in-frame sequences with V and J called. Part of the clones is missing from these tables; in studies checked, under half for an unresolved V gene and the rest for unknown reasons. V, J and clone size reflect that table, while D and trimming were determined from the DNA. Present in this sample are approximately 36,000 clones, 82% of which were seen just once. The ten largest clonotypes hold roughly 6.1% of the sample.

Inclusion was restricted to participants for whom at least one PBMC sample before ART initiation and at least two post-ART samples were available. Treatment was received in the United States of America by all participants with HIV. Before DNA extraction, cryopreserved samples of roughly 1-10 million PBMC were thawed and washed. At the time of the earliest PBMC sample, participants with HIV were aged between roughly 23 and 60 years. Each participant contributed PBMC samples from 1-4 timepoints before ART initiation and 2-8 timepoints after ART initiation, with a median of 7 samples. For every participant, serial HIV viral load, CD4+ T-cell count, ART history and demographic data were obtained. Using a Qiagen kit on a QIAcube, genomic DNA was extracted from unsorted PBMC, with samples processed in batches of 12. Trimming takes 2 bases from V and 4 bases from J, and the germline ends sit 3 bases apart. The CDR3, from cysteine to phenylalanine, totals 11 residues. Here the CDR3 DNA is all that survives: 33 bases in frame from base 1. According to the germline V gene (reference sequence), CDR1 reads DFQATT and CDR2 reads SNEGSKA.

Remarks on this clone: Its antigen remains unidentified. No much larger clonotype is one base removed from it; base qualities were not supplied.

The material was unsorted PBMCs, obtained 0.6 years after starting antiretroviral therapy. The rearrangement combines TRBV20-1 with TRBJ2-1, with the D gene uncertain. This TCR was recovered from a man in his late teens or twenties with HIV. The CDR3 loop reads CSARTYNEQFF. The DNA reads as follows: TGCAGTGCTAGAACGTACAATGAGCAGTTCTTC.